This T cell receptor beta chain was profiled in a study of T-cell reconstitution after alpha-beta-depleted transplantation in children (dated by TCRdb to 2016 to 2017). The study in broad terms: Using TCR repertoire profiling, the study followed T-cell immune reconstitution in a quantitative way in children after TCRalphabeta/CD19-depleted allogeneic hematopoietic cell transplantation.

This clonotype was counted a single time. This receptor's antigen is unknown. No much larger clonotype is one base removed from it; base qualities were not supplied. The library was generated by PCR. Sequencing was carried out with an Illumina HiSeq 2500. Molecular barcoding was employed in the preparation of TCR libraries, with unique molecular identifiers being used to normalize TCRbeta repertoire quantification. The public reads were reanalyzed by TCRdb: fastp trimming at Q25, MiXCR alignment, in-frame beta chains only. Rows matching on CDR3 protein sequence are summarized as one entry with the most common DNA and genes. This sample comprises 500,000 to 600,000 distinct CDR3 sequences, less than 35% of them detected only once. The ten biggest clones cover around 2.3% of the sample. V ends up 0 bases short and J 7 bases short, with an unmatched junction base count of 13. In the germline V gene, CDR1 corresponds to SGDLS and CDR2 to YYNGEE. From its cysteine to its phenylalanine, the CDR3 spans 16 amino acids. Only the CDR3 DNA is retained, 48 bases long and in frame from the first base.

The sequence joins TRBV9 to TRBJ2-7; 7 nucleotides in the junction match TRBD2. The sequenced sample was PBMCs from the stem cell graft donor, obtained from the stem cell graft. This receptor was identified in a human donor who donated a stem cell graft to a child with aplastic anemia. CDR3 region: CASSVEGAGERGEQYF. The bases are TGTGCCAGCAGCGTAGAAGGGGCGGGAGAGAGGGGAGAGCAGTACTTC.